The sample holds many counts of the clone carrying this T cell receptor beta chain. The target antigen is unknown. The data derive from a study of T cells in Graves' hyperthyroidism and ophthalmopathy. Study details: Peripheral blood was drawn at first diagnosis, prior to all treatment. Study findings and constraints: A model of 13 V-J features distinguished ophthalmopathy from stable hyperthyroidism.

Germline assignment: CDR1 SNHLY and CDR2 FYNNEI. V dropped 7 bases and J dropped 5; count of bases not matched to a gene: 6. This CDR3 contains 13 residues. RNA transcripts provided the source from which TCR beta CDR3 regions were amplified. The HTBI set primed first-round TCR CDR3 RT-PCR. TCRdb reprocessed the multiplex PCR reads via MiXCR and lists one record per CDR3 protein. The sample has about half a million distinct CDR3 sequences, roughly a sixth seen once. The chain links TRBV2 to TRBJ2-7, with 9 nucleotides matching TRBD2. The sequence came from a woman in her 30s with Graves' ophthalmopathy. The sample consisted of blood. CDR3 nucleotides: TGTGCCAGCACGGCGGGAGGGGGCAACGAGCAGTACTTC. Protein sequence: CASTAGGGNEQYF.